The clone carrying this T cell receptor beta chain has only a few counts. MiXCR, applied by TCRdb to the 5' RACE reads, yields one record per CDR3 protein. The sample has about 120,000 distinct CDR3 sequences, 7% to 8.5% seen once. These data are taken from a study of T cells after yellow fever vaccination. Germline CDR1 reads SGDLS; CDR2 reads YYNGEE. J was trimmed by 7 bases and V by 0 bases; bases with no gene match: 5. The CDR3 is 15 amino acids. The source material was CD8+ T cells sorted from PBMCs, sampled 45 days after the yellow fever booster vaccination. The source of this sequence is a man aged 25-40 years who received the YFV17D yellow fever vaccine. V gene TRBV9 combines with J gene TRBJ2-1; 9 bases line up with TRBD2. DNA for the CDR3: TGTGCCAGCAGCGTAGGGGCTAGCGGGATGAATGAGCAGTTCTTC. It codes for CASSVGASGMNEQFF.